The clone carrying this T cell receptor (beta chain) occurred many times. The antigen remains undetermined. This entry is derived from a study of T cells in Graves' hyperthyroidism and ophthalmopathy. Study-wide points: Expanded thyroid clonotypes (above 0.001) were mostly also found in blood.

CDR3 length equals 15 residues. Trimming removed 3 bases from V and 3 bases from J; junction bases left unmatched: 3. Germline CDR1 is LGHDT and CDR2 is YNNKEL (reference sequence). Researchers amplified the TCR beta CDR3 regions from RNA transcripts. When the TCR CDR3 underwent first-round RT-PCR, the HTBI primer set was used. TCRdb passed the multiplex PCR reads through MiXCR, listing each CDR3 protein once. The sample contains hundreds of thousands of distinct CDR3 sequences, roughly 15% of which appear only once. Disease lasting under 3 months, a NOSPECS grade of at least 4, and a Clinical Activity Score of at least 3 were features of the ophthalmopathy patients. Uncontrolled infection, other autoimmune disease, pregnancy or lactation disqualified patients from enrolment. The diagnoses drew upon clinical symptoms, serum thyroxine and TRAb, thyroid ultrasound and orbital computed tomography.

The TCR comes from a woman between 50 and 59 years old with Graves' ophthalmopathy. This chain connects TRBV3-1 to TRBJ2-7, with 12 bases identical to TRBD2. The sequenced material came from blood. The CDR3 nucleotides are TGTGCCAGCAGCCAGGGGACTAGCGGGCTCTACGAGCAGTACTTC. Translating it yields CASSQGTSGLYEQYF.